These 9 T cell receptor beta chains were all obtained from the same sample, sequenced in a study of shared clonotypes between healthy human individuals. Sequencing was performed with immunoSEQ multiplex PCR; in TCRdb, only in-frame clones are kept and a portion is missing. The sample has over a million clones, approximately 96% seen once; the top ten hold roughly 1.2%. Sequences were obtained from naive CD4+ T cells sorted from blood. The subset: CD45RA+ positively selected. Every receptor here comes from a man aged 25 to 40 in good health.

The chain has TRBV5-1 and TRBJ2-7; D is perhaps TRBD2 (5 bases). Germline V gives CDR1 SGHRS, CDR2 YFSETQ. This CDR3 has 13 residues. The V gene lost 6 bases and the J gene lost 0 bases, with 10 bases spanning the gap. For the CDR3, the DNA is TGCGCCAGCAACGGACTCAACTCCTACGAGCAGTACTTC. Translating it yields CASNGLNSYEQYF. The full variable domain, completed using reference TRBV5-1 and TRBJ2-7, is KAGVTQTPRYLIKTRGQQVTLSCSPISGHRSVSWYQQTPGQGLQFLFEYFSETQRNKGNFPGRFSGRQFSNSRSEMNVSTLELGDSALYLCASNGLNSYEQYFGPGTRLTVT.

V is TRBV15 and J is TRBJ2-1; 10 bases map to TRBD2. Germline CDR1 is LNHNV and CDR2 is YYDKDF (reference sequence). The CDR3 covers 16 residues. With 4 bases clipped from V and 5 bases from J, the junction kept 8 bases outside the gene matches. The CDR3 nucleotides are TGTGCCACCAGCAACCTAAGCGGGAGGGGCAACAATGAGCAGTTCTTC. As protein: CATSNLSGRGNNEQFF.

The chain is built from TRBV21-1 and TRBJ2-3; the table's TRBD1 call for D was not verified on the DNA. TRBV21-1 is a listed pseudogene. The CDR3 consists of 19 residues. The CDR3 DNA reads TGTGCCAGCAGCACCCGTCCCGGGACAGGGACGACTAGCACAGATACGCAGTATTTT. As protein: CASSTRPGTGTTSTDTQYF.

This clone was seen a single time. The rearrangement joins TRBV28 to TRBJ1-1; a weak D match, TRBD1 (5 bases). V was shortened by 9 bases and J by 1 base, with 18 bases between the two germline ends. The CDR3 covers 15 residues. Germline V gene lookup returns CDR1 MDHEN and CDR2 SYDVKM. The CDR3: CASGDGTLPNTEAFF. The CDR3 nucleotides read TGTGCCAGTGGGGACGGTACTTTACCGAACACTGAAGCTTTCTTT.

The V call is TRBV28, the J call TRBJ2-7; no clear D gene. Trimming removed 6 bases at V and 3 bases at J, with 12 bases between. This CDR3 has 13 residues. Germline lookup yields CDR1 MDHEN and CDR2 SYDVKM. The CDR3 reads CASSPQTFYEQYF. DNA for the CDR3: TGTGCCAGCAGCCCACAGACATTCTACGAGCAGTACTTC.

This chain connects TRBV14 to TRBJ2-2; D gene ambiguous. V lost 1 base and J 2 bases, leaving 5 bases between the germline ends. CDR1 is SGHDN, CDR2 FVKESK, per germline. The CDR3 extends over 14 amino acids. CDR3 bases: TGTGCCAGCAGCCAAGTAAGAAACACCGGGGAGCTGTTTTTT. It encodes CASSQVRNTGELFF.

The chain couples TRBV7-2 to TRBJ2-7; tentative D call: TRBD1 (5 bases). The CDR3 has 13 residues. Trimming took 0 bases from V and 6 from J, leaving 9 bases between them. The germline V gene has CDR1 SGHTA and CDR2 FQGNSA. CDR3 bases: TGTGCCAGCAGCTTAGCTAGGGGTCCCGAGCAGTACTTC. Protein product: CASSLARGPEQYF.

This chain links TRBV6-1 with TRBJ1-3, with D unclear. Trimming removed 8 bases at V and 4 bases at J, with 18 bases between. The CDR3 covers 15 residues. Germline V gene lookup returns CDR1 MNHNS and CDR2 SASEGT. The CDR3 nucleotides read TGTGCCAGCGGGCCACTGACGTCTAGCGGAAACACCATATATTTT. This translates into CASGPLTSSGNTIYF.

The chain employs TRBV2 and TRBJ2-7, with D possibly TRBD1 on 5 matching bases. The CDR3 has 14 residues. Deletions cut 2 bases from V and 3 bases from J, with 11 bases between. CDR1 and CDR2 (germline): SNHLY, FYNNEI. The CDR3 DNA sequence: TGTGCCAGCAGTGAATTATCCAGGGACTACGAGCAGTACTTC. Translation gives CASSELSRDYEQYF.